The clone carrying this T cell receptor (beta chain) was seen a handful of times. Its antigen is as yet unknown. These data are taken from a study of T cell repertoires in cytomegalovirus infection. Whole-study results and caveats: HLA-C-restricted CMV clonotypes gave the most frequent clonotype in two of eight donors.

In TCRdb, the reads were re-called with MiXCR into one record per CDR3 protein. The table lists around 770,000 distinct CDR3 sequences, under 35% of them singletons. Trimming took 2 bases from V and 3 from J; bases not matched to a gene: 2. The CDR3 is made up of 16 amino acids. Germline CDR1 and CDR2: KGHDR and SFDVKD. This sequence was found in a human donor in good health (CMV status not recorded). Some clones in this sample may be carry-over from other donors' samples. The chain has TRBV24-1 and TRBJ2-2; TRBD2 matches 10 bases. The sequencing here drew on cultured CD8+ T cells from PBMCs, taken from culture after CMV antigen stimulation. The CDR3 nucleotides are TGTGCCACCAGTGATTGGAGCGGGGGGGACACCGGGGAGCTGTTTTTT. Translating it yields CATSDWSGGDTGELFF.